Below, 11 T cell receptor beta chains from the same sample are listed, as sequenced in a study of identical twins. TCRdb ran MiXCR on the 5' RACE reads and lists one entry per CDR3 protein. The sample includes approximately 700,000 distinct CDR3 sequences, 5.5% to 6.5% of them seen just once. Sequences were obtained from naive T cells sorted from blood. The receptors derive from a man between 18 and 35 years old in good health.

This clonotype was observed a few times. In nucleotides, the CDR3 is TGCGCCAGCAACATGGGCGGAACCTACGAGCAGTACTTC. Translated: CASNMGGTYEQYF. The chain links TRBV5-1 to TRBJ2-7; D not certain. There are 13 residues in the CDR3. The ends were cut back, 6 bases at V and 2 bases at J, with 12 bases in the middle. Germline V CDR1 and CDR2: SGHRS, YFSETQ.

The sample holds many counts of this clonotype. The chain uses TRBV25-1 and TRBJ1-5, with D unresolved. This CDR3 is 11 amino acids long. V lost 8 bases to trimming and J lost 9 bases, with 11 bases between them. CDR1 is MGHDK and CDR2 is SYGVNS in the germline V gene. CDR3 residues: CASGLSLPQHF. CDR3 coding DNA: TGTGCCAGCGGGTTGAGTCTGCCCCAGCATTTT.

This clonotype was detected only a few times. The genes are TRBV27 and TRBJ2-2; D is ambiguous. Germline CDR1 reads MNHEY; CDR2 reads SMNVEV (reference sequence). V was trimmed by 4 bases and J by 5 bases, leaving 11 bases between them. The CDR3 is made up of 14 amino acids. The CDR3 reads CASSSPPTTGELFF. The CDR3 region has the DNA TGTGCCAGCAGTTCTCCCCCAACTACCGGGGAGCTGTTTTTT.

This clonotype was seen many times. The genes are TRBV6-2 or TRBV6-3 and TRBJ2-2; tentative D call: TRBD2 (5 bases). This CDR3 has 13 amino acids. CDR1 is MNHEY and CDR2 is SVGEGT in the germline V gene. Trimming pared 7 bases from V and 4 bases from J, leaving 10 bases between. CDR3 coding DNA: TGTGCCAGCAAAGCGGTTGGCACCGGGGAGCTGTTTTTT. Translation: CASKAVGTGELFF.

This clonotype was found a few times. The rearrangement uses TRBV29-1 and TRBJ2-5; D uncertain. With 7 bases removed from V and 5 bases from J, the gap between germline ends came to 14 bases. Germline CDR1 reads SQVTM; CDR2 reads ANQGSEA. The length of the CDR3 is 12 residues. CDR3 coding DNA: TGCAGCGCTGGGGATCGCGTCGAGACCCAGTACTTC. Its translation: CSAGDRVETQYF.

The chain couples TRBV7-2 to TRBJ2-7; 10 bases match TRBD2. CDR1 SGHTA and CDR2 FQGNSA come from the germline V gene. The CDR3 is 14 residues long. V shed 2 bases and J 7 bases; nucleotides not matched to a gene: 5. CDR3 region: CASSLPLAGEEQYF. The CDR3 region has the DNA TGTGCCAGCAGCTTACCGCTAGCGGGAGAGGAGCAGTACTTC.

Many counts were recorded for this clonotype. The genes are TRBV4-3 and TRBJ1-1; no reliable D call. The V gene lost 0 bases and the J gene lost 5 bases, with 13 bases spanning the gap. CDR3 length: 15 amino acids. The germline V gene has CDR1 LGHNA and CDR2 YSLEER. The CDR3 DNA reads TGCGCCAGCAGCCAAGATAACGATGGGGATACTGAAGCTTTCTTT. As protein: CASSQDNDGDTEAFF.

The rearrangement joins TRBV6-5 to TRBJ1-3, with no clear D. The V end was cut by 2 bases, the J end by 2 bases, with 7 bases between. The CDR3 has 14 amino acids. CDR1 and CDR2 (germline): MNHEY, SVGAGI. CDR3 region: CASSYNIAGNTIYF. In DNA, the CDR3 is TGTGCCAGCAGTTACAACATAGCTGGAAACACCATATATTTT.

The chain employs TRBV7-8 and TRBJ2-3, with 7 bases lining up with TRBD2. Germline CDR1 is SGHVS and CDR2 is FQNEAQ. The ends lost 7 bases at V and 8 bases at J; junction bases unmatched: 15. The CDR3 totals 15 residues. The CDR3 reads CASIPGLPTVGTQYF. The CDR3 DNA is TGTGCCAGCATCCCGGGACTACCCACAGTGGGTACGCAGTATTTT.

This clonotype was seen only a few times. The chain is built from TRBV20-1 and TRBJ2-1, with D maybe TRBD2 (6 bases). Germline V gene sequence: CDR1 DFQATT, CDR2 SNEGSKA (reference sequence). The CDR3 contains 13 residues. Deletions cut 7 bases from V and 6 bases from J, with 16 bases between. The CDR3 DNA sequence: TGCAGTGTAAGGCGCGGGATGGGCAATGAGCAGTTCTTC. This translates into CSVRRGMGNEQFF.

This clonotype was seen only a few times. The genes are TRBV7-2 and TRBJ2-5, with 10 bases fitting TRBD1. With V trimmed by 5 bases and J by 5 bases, 8 bases remained unmatched. The CDR3 covers 15 residues. The germline V gene has CDR1 SGHTA and CDR2 FQGNSA. The CDR3 coding sequence is TGTGCCAGCAGCGCCCGGACAGGGGGGGGTGAGACCCAGTACTTC. It specifies CASSARTGGGETQYF. Variable domain in full (rest from reference TRBV7-2 and TRBJ2-5): GAGVSQSPSNKVTEKGKDVELRCDPISGHTALYWYRQSLGQGLEFLIYFQGNSAPDKSGLPSDRFSAERTGGSVSTLTIQRTQQEDSAVYLCASSARTGGGETQYFGPGTRLLVL.